These T cell receptor beta chains were read from a single sample in a study of blood T cell repertoires in COVID-19. The assay was immunoSEQ multiplex PCR, and TCRdb's table has in-frame clones only and misses some. Of 90,000 to 120,000 clones in the sample, around 86% are singletons; the top ten hold under 3.5%. Material for sequencing was PBMCs or T cells enriched from blood (not recorded which). The source is a woman in her fifties or sixties who had recovered from COVID-19. CDR3s include the opening cysteine and the closing phenylalanine or tryptophan. Each record gives: V gene, clone size, D gene, J gene, CDR3 protein, CDR3 DNA. The D gene is left open where the match is weak. Clone size, where shown, is once, few, many, or a class for clones that have expanded.

>TRBV18|NA|TRBD1|TRBJ2-7
CASSYGQGYEQYF
TGTGCCAGCTCATACGGACAGGGCTACGAGCAGTACTTC
>TRBV18|NA|TRBD1|TRBJ1-3
CASSPPTTGYLYF
TGTGCCAGCTCACCACCGACGACAGGGTACCTATATTTT
>TRBV2|NA|NA|TRBJ1-6
CASKTDNSPLHF
TGTGCCAGCAAAACAGATAATTCACCCCTCCACTTT
>TRBV2|NA|NA|TRBJ1-6
CASSTGLNSPLHF
TGTGCCAGCAGCACAGGGCTCAATTCACCCCTCCACTTT
>TRBV7-9|once|NA|TRBJ2-7
CASSHSYEQYF
TGTGCCAGCAGCCACAGCTACGAGCAGTACTTC
>TRBV3-1/TRBV3-2|NA|NA|TRBJ1-1
CASSQEETGTEAFF
TGTGCCAGCAGCCAAGAGGAAACGGGAACTGAAGCTTTCTTT
>TRBV11-3|NA|TRBD2|TRBJ2-1
CASSPGLAGSNEQFF
TGTGCCAGCAGCCCCGGACTAGCGGGGAGTAATGAGCAGTTCTTC
>TRBV28|NA|TRBD2|TRBJ2-4
CASSLSARGEAKNIQYF
TGTGCCAGCAGTTTATCCGCGCGGGGGGAAGCCAAAAACATTCAGTACTTC
>TRBV29-1|NA|TRBD2|TRBJ2-7
CSVEDSGGAPYEQYF
TGCAGCGTTGAAGATAGCGGGGGGGCCCCCTACGAGCAGTACTTC
>TRBV7-9|NA|NA|TRBJ2-1
CASSSDRTYNEQFF
TGTGCCAGCAGCTCCGACAGAACCTACAATGAGCAGTTCTTC
>TRBV24-1|NA|NA|TRBJ2-3
CATSDSQTSTDTQYF
TGTGCCACCAGTGATAGCCAGACTAGCACAGATACGCAGTATTTT
>TRBV7-3|NA|TRBD1|TRBJ2-1
CASSRATGDNEQFF
TGTGCCAGCAGCCGCGCTACAGGGGACAATGAGCAGTTCTTC
>TRBV11-2|NA|NA|TRBJ2-3
CASSPMTGTDTQYF
TGTGCCAGCAGCCCTATGACGGGTACAGATACGCAGTATTTT
>TRBV27|NA|TRBD2|TRBJ2-7
CASSLIIAGGPYEQYF
TGTGCCAGCAGCCTTATAATAGCGGGGGGCCCCTACGAGCAGTACTTC
>TRBV6-5|NA|NA|TRBJ1-6
CATRDFSSYNSPLHF
TGTGCCACCAGGGACTTCTCGTCCTATAATTCACCCCTCCACTTT
>TRBV6-4|NA|NA|TRBJ1-6
CASSDQGWNSPLHF
TGTGCCAGCAGTGATCAGGGTTGGAATTCACCCCTCCACTTT
>TRBV6-5|NA|TRBD1|TRBJ1-2
CATLRDRPRGYTF
TGTGCCACCTTAAGGGACAGGCCAAGGGGCTACACCTTC
>TRBV11-3|once|NA|TRBJ1-6
CASSLTSRSPLHF
TGTGCCAGCAGCTTAACCTCACGGTCACCCCTCCACTTT
>TRBV19|NA|NA|TRBJ1-4
CASNPNPSIGEKLFF
TGTGCCAGTAACCCAAACCCCTCGATTGGCGAAAAACTGTTTTTT
>TRBV11-2|NA|NA|TRBJ2-5
CASSLTGLETQYF
TGTGCCAGCAGCTTAACAGGGTTAGAGACCCAGTACTTC
>TRBV4-1|NA|TRBD1|TRBJ1-1
CASSQFQDRATEAFF
TGCGCCAGCAGCCAATTCCAAGACAGGGCCACTGAAGCTTTCTTT
>TRBV5-4|NA|NA|TRBJ2-1
CASSLTMAGLYNEQFF
TGTGCCAGCAGCCTCACTATGGCGGGGCTGTACAATGAGCAGTTCTTC
>TRBV5-1|NA|NA|TRBJ2-5
CASSLLGGQETQYF
TGCGCCAGCAGCTTGTTAGGGGGCCAAGAGACCCAGTACTTC
>TRBV7-9|NA|NA|TRBJ1-5
CASSLEDSRNQPQHF
TGTGCCAGCAGCTTAGAGGACAGTCGCAATCAGCCCCAGCATTTT
>TRBV3-1/TRBV3-2|NA|NA|TRBJ2-1
CASSQGEWFAEQFF
TGTGCCAGCAGCCAAGGAGAGTGGTTCGCTGAGCAGTTCTTC
>TRBV3-1/TRBV3-2|NA|TRBD2|TRBJ2-7
CASSQERTSRLEQYF
TGTGCCAGCAGCCAAGAAAGGACTAGCCGGCTCGAGCAGTACTTC
>TRBV27|NA|TRBD2|TRBJ2-2
CASSREPGTSGRWGELFF
TGTGCCAGCAGTAGGGAGCCCGGGACTAGCGGGAGATGGGGGGAGCTGTTTTTT